Below are 31 T cell receptor beta chains sequenced from a single sample in a study of blood T cells in healthy people across ages. PCR was performed a second time for roughly 7 to 12 cycles using a sample-barcoded 5' primer and a J-beta primer mix. TCRdb passed the 5' RACE reads through MiXCR, listing each CDR3 protein once. The sample has some 850,000 distinct CDR3 sequences; roughly 24% are singletons. These data were likewise used in another study, on T cells of mothers and their children.

The sample taken for sequencing was blood. All receptors come from a boy younger than 18 in good health.

The chain carries TRBV14 and TRBJ1-1, with TRBD1 as a possible D gene (5 bases). The CDR3 extends over 14 amino acids. Germline V gives CDR1 SGHDN, CDR2 FVKESK. V shed 1 base and J shed 8 bases, with 14 bases lying between them. The CDR3 DNA reads TGTGCCAGCAGCCAAGGAAGGATGGCAGGGGAAGCTTTCTTT. Translating it yields CASSQGRMAGEAFF.

The chain couples TRBV3-1 to TRBJ1-1; D is possibly TRBD1 (5 bases). CDR1 and CDR2 (germline): LGHDT, YNNKEL (reference sequence). The germline V and J ends were trimmed by 0 bases and 11 bases, with 13 bases remaining between them. The CDR3 has 13 residues. For the CDR3, the DNA is TGTGCCAGCAGCCAAGAAAACGGACAATTGGCTTTCTTT. Translated, it gives CASSQENGQLAFF.

In regard to this clonotype: An end of the junction differs from the germline gene, which may be a read error. The J gene is TRBJ2-2, the V gene TRBV6-5; the D is unclear. The germline gives CDR1 MNHEY, CDR2 SVGAGI. The CDR3 extends over 15 amino acids. The CDR3 loop reads CASSSGLMVTEELFF. The CDR3 region has the DNA TGTGCCAGCAGCTCTGGGCTTATGGTCACCGAGGAGCTGTTTTTT.

In this sample, this clonotype turned up a few times. The V and J genes are TRBV28 and TRBJ1-3; 8 bases fit TRBD1. V was pared by 6 bases and J by 5 bases, with 12 bases of the junction left unmatched. Germline CDR1 is MDHEN and CDR2 is SYDVKM. This CDR3 is 16 amino acids long. The CDR3 here is CASSRGTGSPRNTIYF. CDR3 sequence (DNA): TGTGCCAGCAGCCGAGGGACAGGAAGTCCCAGAAACACCATATATTTT.

The chain uses TRBV2 and TRBJ2-7; D gene unclear. Trimming stripped 3 bases from V and 3 bases from J, with 9 bases between. This CDR3 has 13 amino acids. Germline V gives CDR1 SNHLY, CDR2 FYNNEI. The CDR3 loop reads CASSDPVNYEQYF. The DNA of the CDR3 is TGTGCCAGCAGTGACCCGGTGAACTACGAGCAGTACTTC.

This chain links TRBV10-3 with TRBJ2-3; D might be TRBD1 (5 bases). CDR3 length: 13 residues. V dropped 0 bases and J dropped 6 bases, with 7 bases sitting between them. Per germline, CDR1 ENHRY and CDR2 SYGVKD. The CDR3: CAISESGADTQYF. CDR3 nucleotides: TGTGCCATCAGTGAGTCAGGGGCCGATACGCAGTATTTT.

The rearrangement links TRBV10-3 to TRBJ2-7; D is undetermined. The V and J ends lost 8 bases and 0 bases respectively, with 14 bases between them. CDR3 length: 14 amino acids. Germline V gives CDR1 ENHRY, CDR2 SYGVKD. CDR3 sequence reads: CAILGEDRSYEQYF. The DNA of the CDR3 is TGTGCCATCCTCGGAGAGGACCGCTCCTACGAGCAGTACTTC.

The chain carries TRBV28 and TRBJ1-3, with a tentative D call TRBD1 (6 bases). Germline CDR1 and CDR2: MDHEN and SYDVKM. V was clipped by 8 bases and J by 0 bases, with 14 bases between them. This CDR3 contains 15 residues. DNA for the CDR3: TGTGCCAGCTATCGGGACACCTACTCTGGAAACACCATATATTTT. This codes for CASYRDTYSGNTIYF. Full variable domain (missing parts from reference TRBV28 and TRBJ1-3): DVKVTQSSRYLVKRTGEKVFLECVQDMDHENMFWYRQDPGLGLRLIYFSYDVKMKEKGDIPEGYSVSREKKERFSLILESASTNQTSMYLCASYRDTYSGNTIYFGEGSWLTVV.

This clonotype occurred a few times. The chain uses TRBV29-1 and TRBJ2-5, with TRBD1 matching over 8 bases. Trimming removed 7 bases from V and 1 base from J; junction bases left unmatched: 5. Looked up from germline, CDR1 is SQVTM and CDR2 is ANQGSEA. The CDR3 covers 13 residues. Here the CDR3 DNA reads TGCAGCGCCACGCAGGGGGCCCAAGAGACCCAGTACTTC. Residues: CSATQGAQETQYF.

In its sample, this clonotype was seen a few times. This chain joins TRBV5-1 and TRBJ2-4; 8 bases line up with TRBD2. The length of the CDR3 is 16 residues. V was pared by 0 bases and J by 1 base, with 3 bases of the junction left unmatched. Germline CDR1 reads SGHRS; CDR2 reads YFSETQ. The CDR3 is CASSLEGLVAKNIQYF. In nucleotides, the CDR3 is TGCGCCAGCAGCTTGGAGGGACTAGTTGCCAAAAACATTCAGTACTTC.

The chain couples TRBV27 to TRBJ2-4, with TRBD1 identical over 10 bases. The CDR3 length is 16 residues. From germline, CDR1 is MNHEY and CDR2 SMNVEV (reference sequence). The trim removed 5 bases at V and 6 bases at J, leaving 10 bases unmatched. The CDR3 DNA reads as TGTGCCAGCAGTCCCTATCCGGGACAGGGGAGAAACATTCAGTACTTC. Translated, it gives CASSPYPGQGRNIQYF.

CDR3 residues: CSASPGPRNEQFF. CDR3 nucleotide sequence: TGCAGCGCCTCCCCCGGCCCTAGAAATGAGCAGTTCTTC. The V call is TRBV20-1, the J call TRBJ2-5; D not resolved. The J call may be in error: the DNA end matches TRBJ2-1 better. The CDR3 is 13 amino acids. Germline loops: CDR1 DFQATT, CDR2 SNEGSKA (reference sequence).

This clonotype appeared a few times. The chain links TRBV27 to TRBJ2-7; perhaps TRBD2 as D (6 bases). V was clipped by 8 bases and J by 0 bases, with 11 bases between them. The CDR3 has 13 amino acids. Germline assignment: CDR1 MNHEY and CDR2 SMNVEV (reference sequence). CDR3 in amino acids: CASAWGGSYEQYF. The DNA for the CDR3 is TGTGCCAGCGCCTGGGGAGGCTCCTACGAGCAGTACTTC.

Only a few counts were recorded for this clonotype. The rearrangement joins TRBV21-1 to TRBJ2-7; the D segment call TRBD1 is taken from the table without a DNA check. TRBV21-1 is a recognized pseudogene. The length of the CDR3 is 15 residues. The CDR3 spells CASSKEGQSSYEQYF. Here the CDR3 DNA reads TGTGCCAGCAGCAAAGAAGGACAGTCCTCTTACGAGCAGTACTTC.

This clonotype was seen more than once but under ten times. This rearrangement joins TRBV5-1 to TRBJ2-1; D is uncertain. The CDR3 is made up of 15 amino acids. Germline V CDR1 and CDR2: SGHRS, YFSETQ. V was trimmed by 0 bases and J by 4 bases, leaving 11 bases between them. The CDR3 DNA follows: TGCGCCAGCAGCTTGGGCAGGTCTCCTTACAATGAGCAGTTCTTC. Protein: CASSLGRSPYNEQFF.

This chain connects TRBV15 to TRBJ1-2; 7 positions match TRBD1. The CDR3 is made up of 15 amino acids. After removal of 4 bases from V and 7 bases from J, the junction contained 12 bases not matched to a gene. Germline V gene sequence: CDR1 LNHNV, CDR2 YYDKDF (reference sequence). The CDR3 sequence is CATSTYQGEVAGYTF. CDR3 bases: TGTGCCACCAGCACCTACCAGGGGGAGGTAGCTGGCTACACCTTC.

This rearrangement joins TRBV5-1 to TRBJ2-5; 7 bases match TRBD1. The J call may be incorrect, as the DNA end agrees better with TRBJ2-7. The CDR3 extends over 14 amino acids. CDR1 is SGHRS and CDR2 is YFSETQ in the germline V gene. CDR3 loop: CASSLQGRNYEQYF. DNA of the CDR3: TGCGCCAGCAGCTTACAGGGGAGAAACTACGAGCAGTACTTC.

This chain joins TRBV19 and TRBJ2-5; D is undetermined. The CDR3 covers 14 residues. Trimming shortened V by 3 bases and J by 4 bases, and 12 bases separated the two germline ends. Germline V lookup: CDR1 LNHDA, CDR2 SQIVND (reference sequence). The CDR3 region has the DNA TGTGCCAGTAGTATGGTGTCCAGCAGAGAGACCCAGTACTTC. The encoded protein is CASSMVSSRETQYF.

The chain joins TRBV5-5 to TRBJ1-4; D is unresolved. CDR1 and CDR2 (germline): SGHKS, YYEKEE (reference sequence). The CDR3 has 15 residues. V lost 2 bases and J lost 0, with 8 bases in between. Here the CDR3 DNA reads TGTGCCAGCAGCTTCCTAGTTGCAACTAATGAAAAACTGTTTTTT. This translates into CASSFLVATNEKLFF.

The chain has TRBV4-1 and TRBJ2-1, with 16 bases identical to TRBD2. Germline CDR1 MGHRA, CDR2 YSYEKL. V shed 0 bases and J 9 bases; nucleotides not matched to a gene: 8. The CDR3 runs 18 residues. This CDR3 is CASSQDPFGTSGGAEQFF. The CDR3 coding sequence is TGCGCCAGCAGCCAAGACCCCTTCGGGACTAGCGGGGGGGCTGAGCAGTTCTTC.

This CDR3 is CASSWTSPIAKETQYF. Written as DNA, the CDR3 is TGTGCCAGCAGCTGGACTAGTCCAATTGCGAAAGAGACCCAGTACTTC. The chain has TRBV11-2 and TRBJ2-5; 7 bases line up with TRBD2. This CDR3 has 16 residues. The V gene end was trimmed by 4 bases and the J gene end by 3 bases; junction bases not matched to a gene: 11. Germline CDR1 SGHAT, CDR2 FQNNGV.

This clonotype came up a few times. This chain connects TRBV29-1 to TRBJ2-7; tentatively, D is TRBD1 (5 bases). Germline values: CDR1 SQVTM, CDR2 ANQGSEA. CDR3 length: 16 residues. Trimming pared 1 base from V and 3 bases from J, leaving 19 bases between. The chain's CDR3 is CSVEATGGHVVYEQYF. Written as DNA, the CDR3 is TGCAGCGTTGAAGCCACCGGCGGACACGTAGTCTACGAGCAGTACTTC.

V and J are TRBV29-1 and TRBJ2-1; 8 bases align to TRBD2. In germline, CDR1 is SQVTM, CDR2 ANQGSEA. Unmatched junction bases numbered 10, after V lost 4 bases and J lost 5 bases. CDR3 length: 15 amino acids. CDR3 region: CSVGRGRGANNEQFF. Written as DNA, the CDR3 is TGCAGCGTTGGGAGAGGGCGGGGGGCTAACAATGAGCAGTTCTTC.

This chain joins TRBV12-3 or TRBV12-4 and TRBJ1-3; 9 nucleotides match TRBD1. The CDR3 sequence is 17 residues long. The junction had 9 bases not matched to a gene; V was cut back by 6 bases and J by 0 bases. DNA of the CDR3: TGTGCCAGCAGCCAAACAGGGGGCCCACTCTCTGGAAACACCATATATTTT. It yields the protein CASSQTGGPLSGNTIYF.

This clonotype has more than one count but fewer than ten. V is TRBV20-1 and J is TRBJ2-3, with D perhaps matching TRBD2 (6 bases). The CDR3 is 13 residues long. CDR1 is DFQATT and CDR2 is SNEGSKA in the germline V gene (reference sequence). With 7 bases removed from V and 4 bases from J, the gap between germline ends came to 15 bases. The CDR3 bases are TGCAGTGGTAAGGAGGGGAGCGCAGATACGCAGTATTTT. It codes for CSGKEGSADTQYF.

This clonotype was observed a few times. The junction departs from the called germline gene at one end, perhaps through a read error. The chain combines TRBV7-3 with TRBJ1-5; 12 positions agree with TRBD1. The CDR3 covers 16 residues. Germline V gene lookup returns CDR1 SGHTA and CDR2 FQGTGA. CDR3 sequence reads: CASGLPTGQGAQPQHF. In nucleotides, the CDR3 is TGTGCCAGCGGCTTACCTACGGGACAGGGGGCTCAGCCCCAGCATTTT.

The rearrangement joins TRBV6-5 to TRBJ2-3; TRBD1 might be the D (6 bases). CDR3 length: 14 amino acids. Germline V gene lookup returns CDR1 MNHEY and CDR2 SVGAGI. Trimming pared 5 bases from V and 1 base from J, leaving 10 bases between. The CDR3 coding sequence is TGTGCCAGCAGTCGGACAGTCGGCACAGATACGCAGTATTTT. Protein product: CASSRTVGTDTQYF.

This chain links TRBV12-3 or TRBV12-4 with TRBJ2-1; D tentatively fits TRBD1 or TRBD2 (6 bases each). Trimming removed 4 bases at V and 2 bases at J, with 12 bases between. The CDR3 length is 15 residues. The CDR3 here is CASSSGGPTYNEQFF. In DNA, the CDR3 is TGTGCCAGCAGTTCCGGGGGCCCCACCTACAATGAGCAGTTCTTC.

In regard to this clonotype: Germline and junction disagree at one end, which may indicate a read error. V gene TRBV27 combines with J gene TRBJ2-1; D may be TRBD2 (5 bases). The germline CDR1 and CDR2 sequences are MNHEY and SMNVEV (reference sequence). The CDR3 extends over 12 amino acids. CDR3 loop: CASSTRRGGQIF. The CDR3 region has the DNA TGTGCCAGCAGTACCCGTCGCGGCGGGCAGATCTTC.

This clonotype was counted between two and nine times. The chain has TRBV7-2 and TRBJ2-4; TRBD1 matches at 8 bases. This CDR3 contains 15 residues. Losses at the gene ends were 4 bases for V and 2 bases for J; bases not matched to a gene: 4. Germline-derived CDR1 and CDR2 are SGHTA and FQGNSA. The CDR3 bases are TGTGCCAGCAGCTCGTGGACAGGGACCAAAAACATTCAGTACTTC. This translates into CASSSWTGTKNIQYF.

This clonotype was counted between two and nine times. The chain recombines TRBV7-9 with TRBJ1-1; D is ambiguous. This CDR3 spans 12 amino acids. Germline assignment: CDR1 SEHNR and CDR2 FQNEAQ (reference sequence). V gave up 6 bases and J gave up 5 bases, with 10 bases separating them. The CDR3 nucleotides are TGTGCCAGCAGGCACGGGCGGACTGAAGCTTTCTTT. Translated, it gives CASRHGRTEAFF.